This TCR beta chain comes out of a study of shared clonotypes between healthy human individuals. Study-wide findings and caveats: Clonotype sharing across several donors was observed for roughly 5% of naive CD4 clonotypes.

With respect to this clone: As yet, its antigen is unknown.

V shed 5 bases, J shed 5 bases, and the junction held 5 bases outside the gene matches. The CDR3 spans 13 residues. Germline V CDR1 and CDR2: SGHAT, FQNNGV. The input for sorted-subset replicate PCRs was 200 to 250 ng DNA, tens of thousands of T cell genomes. Profiled with immunoSEQ multiplex PCR; TCRdb holds only in-frame clones, not every one. This table has 1.4 million to 1.5 million clones, around 95% appearing once. The origin of this receptor is a man between 25 and 39 years old in good health. The chain joins TRBV11-2 to TRBJ2-5, with TRBD1 matching 7 bases. The sequenced sample was naive CD4+ T cells sorted from blood. Subset defined: CD45RA+ positively selected. The CDR3 DNA reads as TGTGCCAGCAGCGTGACAGGGCGGGAGACCCAGTACTTC. Its protein is CASSVTGRETQYF.